These 28 T cell receptor beta chains share one sample of origin, sequenced in a study of blood T cell repertoires in COVID-19. Sequenced by immunoSEQ multiplex PCR; TCRdb stores in-frame clones only, minus some. The repertoire consists of 200,000 to 250,000 clones, with more than 75% occurring once and the leading ten covering about 4.8%. Specimen: peripheral blood. The receptor set was obtained from a woman aged 65 to 85 with COVID-19, enrolled during active disease.

The chain combines TRBV11-2 with TRBJ2-3; 8 bases map to TRBD2. This CDR3 contains 15 residues. V dropped 5 bases and J dropped 0; count of bases not matched to a gene: 4. In germline, CDR1 is SGHAT, CDR2 FQNNGV. The CDR3: CASSISGTSTDTQYF. The CDR3 DNA reads TGTGCCAGCAGCATTAGCGGGACTAGCACAGATACGCAGTATTTT.

The rearrangement joins TRBV7-8 to TRBJ2-7; no firm D call. CDR3 length: 14 residues. CDR1 is SGHVS and CDR2 is FQNEAQ in the germline V gene. V gave up 1 base and J gave up 3 bases, with 10 bases separating them. The chain's CDR3 is CASSLVSENYEQYF. CDR3 sequence (DNA): TGTGCCAGCAGCTTAGTGAGCGAGAACTACGAGCAGTACTTC.

The chain joins TRBV7-9 to TRBJ2-7, with 8 nucleotides matching TRBD1. J gave up 5 bases and V 5 bases, and 14 bases lay outside the gene matches. CDR3 size: 16 residues. CDR1 SEHNR and CDR2 FQNEAQ come from the germline V gene (reference sequence). Written as DNA, the CDR3 is TGTGCCAGCAGCCCTCTTCCTGGACAGGGCCGGGACGAGCAGTACTTC. This gives the protein CASSPLPGQGRDEQYF.

The J gene is TRBJ2-7, the V gene TRBV7-8; 10 bases fit TRBD2. This CDR3 comprises 16 residues. Germline-derived CDR1 and CDR2 are SGHVS and FQNEAQ. V lost 5 bases to trimming and J lost 2 bases; unmatched junction nucleotides: 9. CDR3 protein: CASSPWTSGRTYEQYF. CDR3 DNA sequence: TGTGCCAGCAGCCCATGGACTAGCGGCAGAACCTACGAGCAGTACTTC.

The chain recombines TRBV7-9 with TRBJ2-5; 7 bases fit TRBD2. Looked up from germline, CDR1 is SEHNR and CDR2 is FQNEAQ (reference sequence). With V trimmed by 6 bases and J by 4 bases, 8 bases remained unmatched. This CDR3 contains 14 residues. This chain's CDR3 is CASSYGGVIETQYF. Here the CDR3 DNA reads TGTGCCAGCAGTTATGGGGGGGTTATAGAGACCCAGTACTTC.

This rearrangement joins TRBV19 to TRBJ2-1; 9 bases line up with TRBD1. Germline-derived CDR1 and CDR2 are LNHDA and SQIVND (reference sequence). This CDR3 has 15 amino acids. Trimming removed 7 bases from V and 2 bases from J; junction bases left unmatched: 6. CDR3 sequence reads: CASTWDRDTYNEQFF. CDR3 bases: TGTGCCAGTACCTGGGACAGGGACACCTACAATGAGCAGTTCTTC.

This clone was detected a few times. The chain is built from TRBV7-8 and TRBJ2-7; tentatively, D is TRBD1 (6 bases). Between the trimmed V and J ends, which lost 5 bases and 0 bases, there was a span of 14 bases. Germline V gives CDR1 SGHVS, CDR2 FQNEAQ. CDR3 length: 15 amino acids. Here the CDR3 reads CASSLRDTSSYEQYF. CDR3 coding DNA: TGTGCCAGCAGCCTCCGGGACACGAGCTCCTACGAGCAGTACTTC. The whole variable domain, filled in from reference TRBV7-8 and TRBJ2-7, reads GAGVSQSPRYKVAKRGQDVALRCDPISGHVSLFWYQQALGQGPEFLTYFQNEAQLDKSGLPSDRFFAERPEGSVSTLKIQRTQQEDSAVYLCASSLRDTSSYEQYFGPGTRLTVT.

The rearrangement links TRBV4-1 to TRBJ1-3; 7 bases align to TRBD1. This CDR3 contains 16 residues. Germline V lookup: CDR1 MGHRA, CDR2 YSYEKL. Trimming cost V 0 bases and J 3 bases; bases outside gene matches: 5. CDR3 loop: CASSQDPTGNGNTIYF. The CDR3 DNA follows: TGCGCCAGCAGCCAAGATCCGACAGGGAATGGAAACACCATATATTTT.

The chain is built from TRBV7-2 and TRBJ2-5; 10 nucleotides line up with TRBD1. The germline CDR1 and CDR2 sequences are SGHTA and FQGNSA. V was pared by 0 bases and J by 5 bases, with 6 bases of the junction left unmatched. The CDR3 runs 16 residues. The CDR3 is CASSLARQGARETQYF. For the CDR3, the DNA is TGTGCCAGCAGCTTAGCTAGACAGGGGGCGCGGGAGACCCAGTACTTC.

The V and J genes are TRBV27 and TRBJ2-6; TRBD1 is a possible D gene (6 bases). This CDR3 has 14 amino acids. Per the germline V gene, CDR1 is MNHEY and CDR2 is SMNVEV (reference sequence). Trimming left V 8 bases short and J 10 bases short, with 18 bases between. Written as DNA, the CDR3 is TGTGCCAGCGGACTGCTGGGGGCTGCTAACGTCCTGACTTTC. It translates to CASGLLGAANVLTF.

This chain connects TRBV24-1 to TRBJ2-7; D may be TRBD1 (5 bases). V dropped 5 bases and J dropped 5 bases, with 15 bases sitting between them. CDR1 KGHDR and CDR2 SFDVKD come from the germline V gene. This CDR3 comprises 14 residues. The CDR3 DNA reads as TGTGCCACCAGTGGAGCCCAGGGTCGAGACGAGCAGTACTTC. It translates to CATSGAQGRDEQYF.

The chain employs TRBV2 and TRBJ1-4; D not resolved. This CDR3 comprises 15 residues. V lost 4 bases and J lost 6, with 15 bases in between. Germline loops: CDR1 SNHLY, CDR2 FYNNEI. The CDR3 DNA follows: TGTGCCAGCAGTGGAGGGCTTCGGAGGGATGAAAAACTGTTTTTT. This gives the protein CASSGGLRRDEKLFF.

The chain joins TRBV5-1 to TRBJ2-2, with TRBD2 matching over 7 bases. Per the germline V gene, CDR1 is SGHRS and CDR2 is YFSETQ. The CDR3 is 15 residues long. V was clipped by 4 bases and J by 5 bases; unmatched bases: 8. The DNA for the CDR3 is TGCGCCAGCAGCGTAGGGGAGGGGAGAACCGGGGAGCTGTTTTTT. Encoded protein: CASSVGEGRTGELFF.

This chain uses TRBV27 with TRBJ2-4; 7 bases are shared with TRBD1. The CDR3 sequence is 15 residues long. The V and J ends lost 2 bases and 0 bases, in that order; junction bases with no gene match: 1. The germline CDR1 and CDR2 sequences are MNHEY and SMNVEV (reference sequence). The DNA of the CDR3 is TGTGCCAGCAGTTTAACAGGGGTAGCCAAAAACATTCAGTACTTC. Its protein product is CASSLTGVAKNIQYF.

The V and J genes are TRBV7-9 and TRBJ1-1; D remains ambiguous. The germline gives CDR1 SEHNR, CDR2 FQNEAQ (reference sequence). V lost 1 base to trimming and J lost 4 bases, with 16 bases between them. The CDR3 contains 16 residues. CDR3 region: CASSLEFTGRGTEAFF. As DNA, the CDR3 is TGTGCCAGCAGCTTAGAGTTCACGGGGAGAGGCACTGAAGCTTTCTTT. Supplemented by reference TRBV7-9 and TRBJ1-1, the full variable domain reads DTGVSQNPRHKITKRGQNVTFRCDPISEHNRLYWYRQTLGQGPEFLTYFQNEAQLEKSRLLSDRFSAERPKGSFSTLEIQRTEQGDSAMYLCASSLEFTGRGTEAFFGQGTRLTVV.

V usage is TRBV24-1 and J usage is TRBJ2-1, with TRBD2 identical over 12 bases. In germline, CDR1 is KGHDR, CDR2 SFDVKD. Trimming removed 9 bases from V and 4 bases from J; junction bases left unmatched: 6. There are 15 residues in the CDR3. In nucleotides, the CDR3 is TGTGCCACCCAACATGGGACTAGCGGGTACAATGAGCAGTTCTTC. Protein: CATQHGTSGYNEQFF.

The chain employs TRBV30 and TRBJ2-1, with a tentative D call TRBD2 (6 bases). This CDR3 has 15 residues. The germline V and J ends were trimmed by 0 bases and 5 bases, with 14 bases remaining between them. Germline lookup yields CDR1 GTSNPN and CDR2 SVGIG (reference sequence). This chain's CDR3 is CAWSVAGLGNNEQFF. CDR3 DNA: TGTGCCTGGAGTGTAGCGGGTCTAGGGAACAATGAGCAGTTCTTC.

The chain joins TRBV28 to TRBJ2-7, with D maybe TRBD2 (6 bases). CDR1 MDHEN and CDR2 SYDVKM come from the germline V gene. The CDR3 consists of 15 residues. Trimming left V 5 bases short and J 0 bases short, with 14 bases between. The CDR3 region is CASSRDSISSYEQYF. The CDR3 DNA follows: TGTGCCAGCAGTCGGGACTCCATAAGCTCCTACGAGCAGTACTTC.

The rearrangement joins TRBV5-1 to TRBJ2-7; D gene uncertain. CDR1 is SGHRS and CDR2 is YFSETQ in the germline V gene. Trimming removed 5 bases at V and 3 bases at J, with 12 bases between. The CDR3 sequence is 13 residues long. The CDR3 DNA reads as TGCGCCAGCAGTCCCCCTAATAACTACGAGCAGTACTTC. Encoded protein: CASSPPNNYEQYF.

This clone occurred a few times. The rearrangement uses TRBV5-1 and TRBJ1-6, with D perhaps matching TRBD1 (6 bases). The V gene's germline CDR1 is SGHRS and CDR2 YFSETQ. The CDR3 is 14 amino acids. The ends were cut back, 5 bases at V and 4 bases at J, with 10 bases in the middle. This CDR3 reads CASRLQGYNSPLHF. DNA of the CDR3: TGCGCCAGCAGACTTCAGGGGTATAATTCACCCCTCCACTTT.

There are a few counts of this clone. V gene TRBV9 combines with J gene TRBJ2-3; D possibly corresponds to TRBD2 (7 bases). This CDR3 contains 15 residues. Germline V CDR1 and CDR2: SGDLS, YYNGEE. Trimming took off 3 bases at V and 0 bases at J, with 11 bases between the two ends. The CDR3 here is CASSGEGGSTDTQYF. The CDR3 DNA sequence: TGTGCCAGCAGCGGTGAGGGGGGGAGCACAGATACGCAGTATTTT.

The rearrangement uses TRBV5-1 and TRBJ1-2; TRBD1 might be the D (6 bases). Trimming took off 2 bases at V and 1 base at J, with 9 bases between the two ends. The CDR3 sequence is 14 residues long. The germline gives CDR1 SGHRS, CDR2 YFSETQ. CDR3: CASSFGQSNYGYTF. The CDR3 region has the DNA TGCGCCAGCAGCTTTGGACAGAGTAACTATGGCTACACCTTC.

The rearrangement uses TRBV3-1 (or the pseudogene TRBV3-2) and TRBJ1-2; possible D gene TRBD1, 6 bases. The length of the CDR3 is 15 residues. Trimming left V 0 bases short and J 7 bases short, with 15 bases between. The germline V gene encodes CDR1 LGHDT and CDR2 YNNKEL (reference sequence). CDR3 loop: CASSQDNRAMVGYTF. The CDR3 DNA is TGTGCCAGCAGCCAAGATAACAGGGCTATGGTTGGCTACACCTTC.

This clone was counted once. The chain recombines TRBV6-5 with TRBJ1-2; D gene uncertain. There are 13 residues in the CDR3. V lost 6 bases, J lost 4 bases, and 12 bases lay in between. Germline lookup yields CDR1 MNHEY and CDR2 SVGAGI. CDR3 in amino acids: CASRAGLAYGYTF. The DNA for the CDR3 is TGTGCCAGCAGGGCGGGCCTTGCCTATGGCTACACCTTC.

The chain uses TRBV3-1 (or the pseudogene TRBV3-2) and TRBJ2-1; D is ambiguous. The CDR3 has 13 amino acids. Trimming pared 6 bases from V and 9 bases from J, leaving 15 bases between. The germline V gene has CDR1 LGHDT and CDR2 YNNKEL (reference sequence). Written as DNA, the CDR3 is TGTGCCAGCAGTCCCCTAGTCGACGGTGAGCAGTTCTTC. This translates into CASSPLVDGEQFF.

The V gene is TRBV27, the J gene TRBJ2-7, with 9 bases aligning to TRBD2. V was pared by 5 bases and J by 2 bases, with 7 bases of the junction left unmatched. Germline CDR1 is MNHEY and CDR2 is SMNVEV (reference sequence). The CDR3 spans 15 residues. In DNA, the CDR3 is TGTGCCAGCAGTGGTAGCGGGAGAGGGGCCTACGAGCAGTACTTC. Residues: CASSGSGRGAYEQYF.

The V call is TRBV13, the J call TRBJ2-1, with TRBD2 matching over 15 bases. V dropped 5 bases and J dropped 9; count of bases not matched to a gene: 8. The CDR3 covers 16 residues. Germline V gene sequence: CDR1 PRHDT, CDR2 FYEKMQ (reference sequence). The CDR3 here is CASSPGTSGRSSEQFF. CDR3 nucleotide sequence: TGTGCCAGCAGCCCCGGGACTAGCGGGAGGTCGAGTGAGCAGTTCTTC.

The chain uses TRBV7-2 and TRBJ2-3; 7 bases map to TRBD2. The germline gives CDR1 SGHTA, CDR2 FQGNSA. V was clipped by 5 bases and J by 2 bases; unmatched bases: 10. There are 16 residues in the CDR3. In DNA form, the CDR3 reads TGTGCCAGCAGCCCCAGCGGGGTCCTTAACACAGATACGCAGTATTTT. It encodes CASSPSGVLNTDTQYF.